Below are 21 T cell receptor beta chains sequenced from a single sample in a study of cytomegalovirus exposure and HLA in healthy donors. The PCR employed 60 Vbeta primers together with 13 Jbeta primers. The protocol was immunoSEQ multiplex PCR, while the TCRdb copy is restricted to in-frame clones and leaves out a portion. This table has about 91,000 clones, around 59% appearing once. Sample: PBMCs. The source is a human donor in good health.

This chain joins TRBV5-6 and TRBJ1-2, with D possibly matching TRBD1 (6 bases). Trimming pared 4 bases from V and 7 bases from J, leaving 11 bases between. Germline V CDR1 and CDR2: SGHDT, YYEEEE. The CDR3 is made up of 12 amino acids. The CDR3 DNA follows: TGTGCCAGCAGCACACAGGGTATTGGCTACACCTTC. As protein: CASSTQGIGYTF.

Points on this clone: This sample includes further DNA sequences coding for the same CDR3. Here the CDR3 reads CASSRRGSNQPQHF. The CDR3 DNA sequence: TGTGCCAGCAGCAGACGGGGAAGCAATCAGCCCCAGCATTTT. The rearrangement joins TRBV5-6 to TRBJ1-5; D is unclear. V shed 4 bases and J shed 1 base, with 9 bases lying between them. The CDR3 is 14 residues long. Germline V gene sequence: CDR1 SGHDT, CDR2 YYEEEE.

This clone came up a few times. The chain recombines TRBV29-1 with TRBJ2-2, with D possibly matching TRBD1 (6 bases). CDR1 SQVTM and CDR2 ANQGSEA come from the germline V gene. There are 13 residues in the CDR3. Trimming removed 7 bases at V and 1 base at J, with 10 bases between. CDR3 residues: CSASGQNTGELFF. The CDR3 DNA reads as TGCAGCGCCTCGGGACAGAACACCGGGGAGCTGTTTTTT.

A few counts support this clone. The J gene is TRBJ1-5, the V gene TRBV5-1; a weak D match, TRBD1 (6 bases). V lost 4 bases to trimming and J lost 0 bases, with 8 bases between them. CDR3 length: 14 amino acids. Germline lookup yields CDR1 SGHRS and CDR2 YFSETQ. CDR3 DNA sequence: TGCGCCAGCAGCCAGGGGCCTAGCAATCAGCCCCAGCATTTT. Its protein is CASSQGPSNQPQHF. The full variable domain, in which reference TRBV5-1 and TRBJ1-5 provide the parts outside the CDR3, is KAGVTQTPRYLIKTRGQQVTLSCSPISGHRSVSWYQQTPGQGLQFLFEYFSETQRNKGNFPGRFSGRQFSNSRSEMNVSTLELGDSALYLCASSQGPSNQPQHFGDGTRLSIL.

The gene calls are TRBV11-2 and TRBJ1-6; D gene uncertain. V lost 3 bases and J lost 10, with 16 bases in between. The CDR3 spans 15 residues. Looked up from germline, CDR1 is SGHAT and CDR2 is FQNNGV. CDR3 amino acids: CASSFGSGRFSPLHF. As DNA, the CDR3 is TGTGCCAGCAGCTTCGGGTCTGGGAGGTTCTCACCCCTCCACTTT.

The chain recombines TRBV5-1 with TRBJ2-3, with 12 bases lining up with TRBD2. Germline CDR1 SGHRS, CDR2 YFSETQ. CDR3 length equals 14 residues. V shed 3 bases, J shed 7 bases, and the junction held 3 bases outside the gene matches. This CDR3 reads CASSSSGGAYTQYF. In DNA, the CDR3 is TGCGCCAGCAGCTCTAGCGGGGGGGCCTATACGCAGTATTTT.

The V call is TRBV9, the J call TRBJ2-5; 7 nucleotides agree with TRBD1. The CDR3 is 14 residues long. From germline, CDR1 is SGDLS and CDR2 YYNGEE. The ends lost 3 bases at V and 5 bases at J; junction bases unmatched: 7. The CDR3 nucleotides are TGTGCCAGCAGCGCGTCAGGGGGTCACGAGACCCAGTACTTC. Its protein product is CASSASGGHETQYF.

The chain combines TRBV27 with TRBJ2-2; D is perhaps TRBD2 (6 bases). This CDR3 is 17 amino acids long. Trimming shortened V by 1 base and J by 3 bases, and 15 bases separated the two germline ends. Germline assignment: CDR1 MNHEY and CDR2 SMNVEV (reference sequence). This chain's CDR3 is CASSLYGSREYTGELFF. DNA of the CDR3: TGTGCCAGCAGTTTATATGGAAGCCGGGAGTACACCGGGGAGCTGTTTTTT.

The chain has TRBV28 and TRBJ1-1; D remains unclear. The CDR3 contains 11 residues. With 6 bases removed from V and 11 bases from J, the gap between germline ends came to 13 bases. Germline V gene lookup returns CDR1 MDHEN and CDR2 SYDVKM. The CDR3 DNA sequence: TGTGCCAGCAGACTCCTATCGGGGGCTTTCTTT. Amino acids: CASRLLSGAFF.

CDR3 coding DNA: TGTGCCAGTACCCTGGGACAGGGAATCGCCGGGGAGCTGTTTTTT. Protein: CASTLGQGIAGELFF. This chain joins TRBV19 and TRBJ2-2, with 9 bases that match TRBD1. J gave up 6 bases and V 7 bases, and 9 bases lay outside the gene matches. This CDR3 has 15 residues. Germline V gene sequence: CDR1 LNHDA, CDR2 SQIVND (reference sequence).

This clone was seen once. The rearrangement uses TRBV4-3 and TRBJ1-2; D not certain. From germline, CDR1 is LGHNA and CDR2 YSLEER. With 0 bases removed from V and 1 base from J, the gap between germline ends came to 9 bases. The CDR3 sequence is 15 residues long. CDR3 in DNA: TGCGCCAGCAGCCAAGAACTAGGGTTTAACTATGGCTACACCTTC. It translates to CASSQELGFNYGYTF.

In DNA form, the CDR3 reads TGTGCCAGCAGCGTAACCTCTGGGACTAGCGGGGCTGAGCAGTTCTTC. This codes for CASSVTSGTSGAEQFF. V is TRBV9 and J is TRBJ2-1; 13 bases fit TRBD2. The junction had 7 bases not matched to a gene; V was cut back by 1 base and J by 9 bases. The CDR3 sequence is 16 residues long. The germline gives CDR1 SGDLS, CDR2 YYNGEE. The variable domain in full, with the rest retrieved from reference TRBV9 and TRBJ2-1, is DSGVTQTPKHLITATGQRVTLRCSPRSGDLSVYWYQQSLDQGLQFLIQYYNGEERAKGNILERFSAQQFPDLHSELNLSSLELGDSALYFCASSVTSGTSGAEQFFGPGTRLTVL.

The CDR3 loop is CASVEGSGPGWDEQYF. In DNA form, the CDR3 reads TGTGCCAGCGTAGAGGGTTCGGGCCCTGGTTGGGACGAGCAGTACTTC. The J gene is TRBJ2-7, the V gene TRBV2, with D maybe TRBD2 (5 bases). V was shortened by 8 bases and J by 5 bases, with 25 bases between the two germline ends. Germline V gene sequence: CDR1 SNHLY, CDR2 FYNNEI. This CDR3 is 16 amino acids long.

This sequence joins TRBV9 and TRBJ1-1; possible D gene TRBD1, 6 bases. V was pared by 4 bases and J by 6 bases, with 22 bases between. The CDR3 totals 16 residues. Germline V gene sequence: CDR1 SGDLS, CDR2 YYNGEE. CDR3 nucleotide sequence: TGTGCCAGCAGCTCCCATTCTCGTCACAGGGCTGCTGAAGCTTTCTTT. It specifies CASSSHSRHRAAEAFF.

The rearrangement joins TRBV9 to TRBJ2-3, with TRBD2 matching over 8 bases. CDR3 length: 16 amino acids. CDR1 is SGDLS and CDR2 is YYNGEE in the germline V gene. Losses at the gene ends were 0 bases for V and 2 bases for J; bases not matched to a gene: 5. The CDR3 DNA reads TGTGCCAGCAGCGTAGGAGCGGGGGAACCCACAGATACGCAGTATTTT. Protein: CASSVGAGEPTDTQYF.

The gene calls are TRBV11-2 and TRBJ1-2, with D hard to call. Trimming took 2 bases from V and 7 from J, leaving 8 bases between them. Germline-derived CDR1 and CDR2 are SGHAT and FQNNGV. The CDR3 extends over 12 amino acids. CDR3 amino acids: CASSLLLSGYTF. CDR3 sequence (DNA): TGTGCCAGCAGCTTATTGCTGAGTGGCTACACCTTC. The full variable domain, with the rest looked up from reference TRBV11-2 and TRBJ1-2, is EAGVAQSPRYKIIEKRQSVAFWCNPISGHATLYWYQQILGQGPKLLIQFQNNGVVDDSQLPKDRFSAERLKGVDSTLKIQPAKLEDSAVYLCASSLLLSGYTFGSGTRLTVV.

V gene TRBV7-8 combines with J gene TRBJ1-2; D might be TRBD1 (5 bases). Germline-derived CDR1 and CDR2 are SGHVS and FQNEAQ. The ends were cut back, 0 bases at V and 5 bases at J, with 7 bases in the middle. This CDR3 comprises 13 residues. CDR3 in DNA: TGTGCCAGCAGCTTAGCGCGGGGGTATGGCTACACCTTC. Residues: CASSLARGYGYTF.

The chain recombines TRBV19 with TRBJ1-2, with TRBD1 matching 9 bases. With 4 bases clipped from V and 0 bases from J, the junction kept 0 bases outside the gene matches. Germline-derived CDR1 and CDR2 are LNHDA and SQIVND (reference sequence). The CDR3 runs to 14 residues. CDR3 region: CASSRQGANYGYTF. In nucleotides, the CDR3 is TGTGCCAGTAGTAGACAGGGGGCTAACTATGGCTACACCTTC.

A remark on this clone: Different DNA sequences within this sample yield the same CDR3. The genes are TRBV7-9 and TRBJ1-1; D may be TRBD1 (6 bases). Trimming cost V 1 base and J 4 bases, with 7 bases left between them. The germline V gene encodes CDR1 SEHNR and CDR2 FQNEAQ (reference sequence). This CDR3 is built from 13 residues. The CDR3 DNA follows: TGTGCCAGCAGCTTAGGAGGGGGCACTGAAGCTTTCTTT. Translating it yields CASSLGGGTEAFF.

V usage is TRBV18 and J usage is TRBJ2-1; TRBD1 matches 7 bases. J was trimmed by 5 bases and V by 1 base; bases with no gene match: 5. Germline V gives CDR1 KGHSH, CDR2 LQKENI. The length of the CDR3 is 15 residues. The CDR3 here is CASSPQEGAHNEQFF. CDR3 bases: TGTGCCAGCTCACCACAAGAGGGGGCCCACAATGAGCAGTTCTTC. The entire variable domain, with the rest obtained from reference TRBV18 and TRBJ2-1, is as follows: NAGVMQNPRHLVRRRGQEARLRCSPMKGHSHVYWYRQLPEEGLKFMVYLQKENIIDESGMPKERFSAEFPKEGPSILRIQQVVRGDSAAYFCASSPQEGAHNEQFFGPGTRLTVL.

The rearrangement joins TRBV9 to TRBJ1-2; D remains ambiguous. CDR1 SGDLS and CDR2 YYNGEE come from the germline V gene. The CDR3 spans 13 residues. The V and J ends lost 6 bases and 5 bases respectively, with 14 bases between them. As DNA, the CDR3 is TGTGCCAGCAAGGTTGAGAGGGAATATGGCTACACCTTC. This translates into CASKVEREYGYTF.